This T cell receptor beta chain was sequenced during a study of blood T cell repertoires in COVID-19 (dated by TCRdb to the early 2020s). As for the study more broadly: Samples covering the acute and convalescent phases of COVID-19 were provided by collaborators in the United States, Italy and Spain. The material from the prospective study consisted of cDNA or gDNA derived from T cells, B-cell-depleted T cells, or PBMCs. Deeply sampled blood TCRbeta repertoires from subjects exposed to, actively infected with, or recovered from COVID-19 were included in the dataset. The repertoires were released in a freely available public database intended as a resource for research on the immune response to SARS-CoV-2. The samples were drawn from two sources: the first 160 participants of the ongoing ImmuneRACE study, and 1,200 or so subjects contributed by 6 global collaborators. A de-identified subject ID, COVID-19 status, age in years and sex were almost always included in the sample metadata. HLA class I and class II types, where available, came from metadata supplied by the sample provider rather than from assay-based typing. Summary of the overall study and its limitations: How much clinical and demographic metadata was included differed by source and by participant, and the metadata was provided uncurated.

Each collaborating institution followed its own protocols to collect whole blood in K2EDTA tubes. Collaborator samples were shipped for TCRbeta analysis as frozen whole blood, isolated PBMCs, or DNA extracted from either sample type. CDR1 is given as LGHNA and CDR2 as YNFKEQ, both from the germline V gene. At the junction V is shortened by 5 bases and J by 0 bases, with 13 bases in between. Including the terminal cysteine and phenylalanine, the CDR3 comprises 15 residues. Of the read, only the CDR3 DNA is kept; its 45 bases are in frame from base 1. TCRbeta CDR3 regions were amplified from genomic DNA by means of the immunoSEQ Assay, a bias-controlled multiplex PCR. The paper's processing steps were these. The number of nucleated cells in each sample was estimated from the amplification of reference gene primers within the assay. To quantify the absolute abundance of each unique TCRbeta CDR3 rearrangement, sequence reads were collapsed and filtered. For each sample, productive Simpson clonality was calculated by taking the square root of Simpson's diversity index across productive rearrangements. As stored in TCRdb, this immuneACCESS dataset retains in-frame rearrangements with V and J assigned. A fraction of the clones does not appear; measured against another copy, unresolved V genes explain less than half of the discrepancy, and the remainder lacks a known reason. That table is the source of V, J and clone size, and D and trimming were worked out from the DNA. In this sample the table shows approximately 320,000 clones, roughly 85% of which occur a single time. The top ten clones comprise 7.2% of the sample.

On this clone itself: Its cognate antigen has yet to be identified. No much larger clone is present one base from it, and per-base qualities are unavailable.

The clonotype comes from a human donor in a cohort sampled during active COVID-19. The sequence is built from TRBV4-2 and TRBJ1-1; D gene: possibly TRBD1, on 6 matching bases. Sequencing input: peripheral blood. DNA sequence: TGTGCCAGCAGCAAGGTGTCAGGGGTGAACACTGAAGCTTTCTTT. Its product reads: CASSKVSGVNTEAFF.